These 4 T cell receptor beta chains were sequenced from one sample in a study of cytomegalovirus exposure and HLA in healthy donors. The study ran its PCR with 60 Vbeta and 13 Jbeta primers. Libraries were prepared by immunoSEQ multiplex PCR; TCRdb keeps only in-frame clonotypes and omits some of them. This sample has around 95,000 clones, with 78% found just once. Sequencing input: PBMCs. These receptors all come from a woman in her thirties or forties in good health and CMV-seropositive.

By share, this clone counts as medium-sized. CDR3: CASSRQGEGYTF. DNA for the CDR3: TGTGCCAGCAGCCGACAGGGGGAAGGCTACACCTTC. The chain is built from TRBV2 and TRBJ1-2; 9 nucleotides agree with TRBD1. The junction had 4 bases not matched to a gene; V was cut back by 6 bases and J by 8 bases. CDR1 and CDR2 (germline): SNHLY, FYNNEI. This CDR3 has 12 amino acids.

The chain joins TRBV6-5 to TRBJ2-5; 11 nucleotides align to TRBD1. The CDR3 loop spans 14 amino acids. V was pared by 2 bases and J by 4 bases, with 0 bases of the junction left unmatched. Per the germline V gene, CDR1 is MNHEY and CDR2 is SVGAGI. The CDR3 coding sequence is TGTGCCAGCAGTTACGGGACAGGGGGAGAGACCCAGTACTTC. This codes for CASSYGTGGETQYF.

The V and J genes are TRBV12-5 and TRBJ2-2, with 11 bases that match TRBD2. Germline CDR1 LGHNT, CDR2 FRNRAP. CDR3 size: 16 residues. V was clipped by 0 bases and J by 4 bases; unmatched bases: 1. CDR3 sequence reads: CASGLVSGRVTGELFF. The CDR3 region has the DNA TGTGCTAGTGGTTTGGTTAGCGGGAGGGTCACCGGGGAGCTGTTTTTT.

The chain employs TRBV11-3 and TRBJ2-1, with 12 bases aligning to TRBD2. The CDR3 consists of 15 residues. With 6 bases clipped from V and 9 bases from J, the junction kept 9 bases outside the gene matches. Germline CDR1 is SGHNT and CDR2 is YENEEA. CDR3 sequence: CASRPLAGGPTEQFF. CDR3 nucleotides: TGTGCCAGCAGACCCCTAGCGGGAGGGCCTACTGAGCAGTTCTTC.